This TCR beta chain was sequenced for a study of T cells in Graves' hyperthyroidism and ophthalmopathy. In its sample, this clonotype was seen a few times. It was RNA transcripts that yielded the amplified TCR beta CDR3 regions. HTBI primers were the set used in a first-round RT-PCR of the TCR CDR3. In TCRdb, the multiplex PCR reads were re-called with MiXCR into one record per CDR3 protein. The data contain 300,000 to 450,000 distinct CDR3 sequences, more than 15% of them seen just once; the ten biggest clones take up 25% to 35%. The sample of blood was obtained at first hyperthyroidism diagnosis (before any ophthalmopathy symptoms). Germline values: CDR1 SNHLY, CDR2 FYNNEI. The CDR3 is made up of 13 amino acids. V was shortened by 6 bases and J by 1 base, with 10 bases between the two germline ends.

The V call is TRBV2, the J call TRBJ2-7; D is ambiguous. The clonotype was recovered from a young woman with Graves' hyperthyroidism that later progressed to Graves' ophthalmopathy. The sequenced material came from blood. The CDR3 sequence: CASSDSRSYEQYF. Written as DNA, the CDR3 is TGTGCCAGCAGCGATTCTCGTTCCTACGAGCAGTACTTC.